This TCR beta chain was identified during a study of shared clonotypes between healthy human individuals (dated by TCRdb to the early 2020s). About the investigation overall: A few men and a couple of women, aged 18 to 49 years, made up the cohort. For each donor, CD4 naive and CD4 memory were each run on three plates, CD8 naive on two plates, and CD8 memory on one plate. Different laboratories and diverse techniques were used to prepare libraries and sequence TCR repertoires, to increase sequencing depth and limit assay-specific biases. Each donor's leukapheresis produced roughly between about 0.85 and 10 billion PBMCs. To estimate repertoire size and how much clonotype sharing occurs between individuals, the study deeply sequenced the blood TCR repertoires of several healthy adults. Overall results and qualifications from the work: The small number of donors limited the genetic and exposure-history diversity represented. Estimated clonotype richness was generally larger for naive than for memory subsets. Higher generation probabilities were observed for clonotypes shared by all four sorted-subset donors than for non-shared clonotypes. When a handful of donors were compared, the shared fraction of clonotypes was 5% to 6.5% for naive CD4, around 4% for naive CD8, 2% to 2.5% for memory CD4, and 0.4% for memory CD8. Incomplete sequencing was indicated by rarefaction of sorted-subset datasets, despite the large sequencing depth. Only blood was sampled, and tissue TCR repertoires likely differ from those in blood. Based on pairwise subsampling, the degree of clonotype sharing among donors was expected to be affected by sequencing depth.

Note on this clone: This clone's antigen is unknown. No much larger clone exists at a distance of one base, and base qualities are not known.

CDR3 length: 15 amino acids, cysteine to phenylalanine. The entry retains the CDR3 DNA only, 45 bases that are in frame from base 1. Trimming removed 4 bases from V and 3 bases from J; the gene matches leave 7 bases unexplained. From the germline V gene, CDR1 is SGHAT and CDR2 is FQNNGV. Using the deep immunoSEQ assay, TCR CDR3 regions were amplified from genomic DNA by multiplex PCR. Genomic DNA extracted from each cell subset was distributed evenly over all wells of several immunoSEQ 96-well plates, and each plate served as one replicate. Each replicate PCR for sorted subsets received about 210 ng genomic DNA, equal to about 30,000 T cell genomes. The purified libraries were quantified using a Qubit 3.0 fluorometer, sized with a Bioanalyzer 2100, and then quantified again using the KAPA Library Quantification kit. Every immunoSEQ 96-well plate was sequenced on a separate single-read 150-cycle Illumina NextSeq 550 flow cell. As for the authors' bioinformatics: Because the immunoSEQ output held only junctional sequences and lacked quality scores, the filtering could not match the filtering applied to full-length reads. Sequences were annotated with PyIR, a Python wrapper for IgBLAST v1.9, using IMGT germline references to assign V/J genes and CDR3. Any read was removed if the V/J assignment was weak (E-value above 1e-6), the CDR3 was missing, or the read contained stop codons, out-of-frame junctions, or ambiguous translated residues. A V3J clonotype was defined by an identical inferred V gene, J gene, and CDR3 amino acid sequence. Percentage overlap between repertoires was computed as shared unique clonotypes divided by the size of the smaller repertoire. Three approaches were used to assess repertoire richness: RTK rarefaction, the Chao1 estimator, and Recon v2.1 estimates of unobserved clonotypes. OLGA was used to compute generation probabilities for all TCRbeta clonotypes that the gDNA method yielded from several donors. Here the immuneACCESS table is served through TCRdb, limited to in-frame sequences with V and J called. Missing clones are a known gap in these copies; in checked studies unresolved V genes cover under half, and the rest lacks a known reason. From that table come the V and J calls and clone size; the DNA was used to work out D and trimming. This sample holds about 2.3 million clones; roughly 90% were observed only once. The ten largest account for about 0.36% of the sample.

Healthy HIV-negative adults with no recently reported acute infections or vaccinations were included as donors. All donors were Caucasian adults living in Nashville, Tennessee, USA. CD4+ T cells were enriched by magnetic negative selection, after which naive cells were positively selected on CD45RA and the negative fraction was taken as the memory subset. Blood was collected by leukapheresis, and PBMCs were isolated by Ficoll-Histopaque density gradient centrifugation and then cryopreserved in liquid nitrogen vapor phase. Analytical flow cytometry was used to check the purity and quantity of every magnetically sorted T cell population. Genomic DNA was isolated from each sorted fraction and quantified by UV absorbance on a Nanodrop 2000c.

The clonotype originates from a young man in good health. Some clones in this sample may be carry-over from other donors' samples. The rearrangement joined TRBV11-2 to TRBJ2-7, with 9 central nucleotides matching TRBD2. Sequenced input: naive CD4+ T cells from PBMCs. The intended sense of this specimen's cell subset or site label: CD45RA+ positively selected. The CDR3: CASSSLAGPVYEQYF. The nucleotides are TGTGCCAGCAGCTCGCTAGCGGGACCGGTCTACGAGCAGTACTTC. The variable domain in full, with residues beyond the CDR3 obtained from the reference TRBV11-2 and TRBJ2-7 genes, is EAGVAQSPRYKIIEKRQSVAFWCNPISGHATLYWYQQILGQGPKLLIQFQNNGVVDDSQLPKDRFSAERLKGVDSTLKIQPAKLEDSAVYLCASSSLAGPVYEQYFGPGTRLTVT.